This passage covers 13 T cell receptor beta chains from one sample sequenced in a study of CD8 T cells in ankylosing spondylitis. TCRdb analysed the 5' RACE reads with MiXCR anew, one entry per CDR3 protein. Counted here are 150,000 or so distinct CDR3 sequences, roughly 10% occurring once; the ten biggest clones make up about 15%. The sequenced sample consisted of blood, either unsorted or a sorted T cell fraction (not recorded which). Receptors originate from a female donor with ankylosing spondylitis or in good health (not recorded which).

This clonotype was observed a handful of times. The chain uses TRBV12-3 or TRBV12-4 and TRBJ1-1; maybe TRBD1 (5 bases). The CDR3 sequence is 13 residues long. V lost 7 bases and J 1 base, leaving 10 bases between the germline ends. This chain's CDR3 is CASTWTPNTEAFF. In nucleotides, the CDR3 is TGTGCCAGCACCTGGACACCGAACACTGAAGCTTTCTTT.

This clonotype was recorded a few times. This chain uses TRBV30 with TRBJ2-3, with D maybe TRBD1 (6 bases). Per germline, CDR1 GTSNPN and CDR2 SVGIG (reference sequence). The CDR3 sequence is 15 residues long. Between the trimmed V and J ends, which lost 0 bases and 0 bases, there was a span of 10 bases. CDR3 in amino acids: CAWSVGTGSTDTQYF. The CDR3 DNA reads as TGTGCCTGGAGTGTCGGAACAGGGAGCACAGATACGCAGTATTTT. Full variable domain (remainder filled in from reference TRBV30 and TRBJ2-3): SQTIHQWPATLVQPVGSPLSLECTVEGTSNPNLYWYRQAAGRGLQLLFYSVGIGQISSEVPQNLSASRPQDRQFILSSKKLLLSDSGFYLCAWSVGTGSTDTQYFGPGTRLTVL.

This clonotype was seen at least ten times. The chain uses TRBV6-5 and TRBJ1-2; 8 bases agree with TRBD1. With 2 bases clipped from V and 6 bases from J, the junction kept 5 bases outside the gene matches. Germline V CDR1 and CDR2: MNHEY, SVGAGI. The CDR3 contains 14 residues. The CDR3 region is CASSYPGQGNGYTF. In nucleotides, the CDR3 is TGTGCCAGCAGTTACCCCGGACAGGGCAATGGCTACACCTTC.

The chain uses TRBV30 and TRBJ2-7; D might be TRBD1 (6 bases). Trimming left V 5 bases short and J 2 bases short, with 10 bases between. The CDR3 is 12 amino acids. Germline CDR1 and CDR2: GTSNPN and SVGIG (reference sequence). The DNA of the CDR3 is TGTGCCTGGCGACAGGCGGCCTACGAGCAGTACTTC. Translation: CAWRQAAYEQYF. Combining the CDR3 with reference TRBV30 and TRBJ2-7 gives the whole variable domain SQTIHQWPATLVQPVGSPLSLECTVEGTSNPNLYWYRQAAGRGLQLLFYSVGIGQISSEVPQNLSASRPQDRQFILSSKKLLLSDSGFYLCAWRQAAYEQYFGPGTRLTVT.

This clonotype has only a few counts. The conserved phenylalanine or tryptophan normally closing the CDR3 is absent here, so this likely arose from a read error. The chain couples TRBV2 to TRBJ2-1; D not certain. The CDR3 totals 15 residues. V lost 1 base and J lost 0, with 7 bases in between. Per the germline V gene, CDR1 is SNHLY and CDR2 is FYNNEI. CDR3 sequence reads: CASSEEGISYNEQFL. The CDR3 DNA sequence: TGTGCCAGCAGTGAAGAAGGTATCTCCTACAATGAGCAGTTCCTC.

This chain uses TRBV27 with TRBJ2-7, with 10 positions matching TRBD2. This CDR3 is built from 16 residues. Losses at the gene ends were 2 bases for V and 3 bases for J; bases not matched to a gene: 7. Germline CDR1 reads MNHEY; CDR2 reads SMNVEV (reference sequence). CDR3 nucleotide sequence: TGTGCCAGCAGTTTAGGGGGTCTAGCGGGAGTCTACGAGCAGTACTTC. Protein: CASSLGGLAGVYEQYF.

This clonotype was counted only a few times. The chain combines TRBV27 with TRBJ1-3, with D hard to call. V shed 5 bases and J shed 0 bases, with 14 bases lying between them. This CDR3 contains 16 residues. Germline values: CDR1 MNHEY, CDR2 SMNVEV (reference sequence). The CDR3 spells CASSLGGVGSGNTIYF. The CDR3 DNA reads TGTGCCAGCAGTCTGGGTGGTGTGGGCTCTGGAAACACCATATATTTT.

V usage is TRBV27 and J usage is TRBJ2-3; no clear D. The CDR3 is made up of 14 amino acids. Germline loops: CDR1 MNHEY, CDR2 SMNVEV (reference sequence). V was cut by 6 bases and J by 1 base, with 11 bases left in between. CDR3: CASRHGVGTDTQYF. CDR3 in DNA: TGTGCCAGCAGGCATGGTGTTGGCACAGATACGCAGTATTTT.

In this sample, this clonotype turned up a few times. CDR3 nucleotides: TGTGCCTGGAGTACGGCTAGCGGGAGTTACGAGCAGTACTTC. Residues: CAWSTASGSYEQYF. This sequence joins TRBV30 and TRBJ2-7; 10 bases map to TRBD2. The CDR3 is 14 amino acids. V gave up 2 bases and J gave up 4 bases; unmatched junction bases: 5. Germline V CDR1 and CDR2: GTSNPN, SVGIG (reference sequence).

The chain recombines TRBV13 with TRBJ1-4; tentatively, D is TRBD1 (5 bases). There are 15 residues in the CDR3. In germline, CDR1 is PRHDT, CDR2 FYEKMQ (reference sequence). V dropped 2 bases and J dropped 10 bases, with 17 bases sitting between them. CDR3 coding DNA: TGTGCCAGCAGCTTAAGGCGAAGGGGTGACGGAAAACTGTTTTTT. This gives the protein CASSLRRRGDGKLFF.

Only a few counts were recorded for this clonotype. The rearrangement uses TRBV4-3 and TRBJ1-1; TRBD1 might be the D (5 bases). There are 15 residues in the CDR3. The ends were cut back, 4 bases at V and 7 bases at J, with 19 bases in the middle. Germline V CDR1 and CDR2: LGHNA, YSLEER. CDR3 nucleotides: TGCGCCAGCAGCCCTCGGGGAACAGGTAATTTTGAAGCTTTCTTT. Translating gives CASSPRGTGNFEAFF.

The chain recombines TRBV30 with TRBJ2-1; D unclear. Germline V lookup: CDR1 GTSNPN, CDR2 SVGIG (reference sequence). The CDR3 loop spans 13 amino acids. V was shortened by 5 bases and J by 8 bases, with 16 bases between the two germline ends. The CDR3 loop is CAWGPLVGDEQFF. As DNA, the CDR3 is TGTGCCTGGGGCCCCCTCGTTGGGGATGAGCAGTTCTTC.

In its sample, this clonotype was seen a few times. The genes are TRBV20-1 and TRBJ2-7; D is perhaps TRBD1 or TRBD2 (7 bases each). Looked up from germline, CDR1 is DFQATT and CDR2 is SNEGSKA (reference sequence). The CDR3 is made up of 13 amino acids. V lost 6 bases, J lost 3 bases, and 15 bases lay in between. The CDR3 region is CSARGASGYEQYF. CDR3 sequence (DNA): TGCAGTGCCAGGGGGGCTAGCGGCTACGAGCAGTACTTC.